The 20 T cell receptor beta chains below all came from one sample that was sequenced in a study of cytotoxic CD8 clonotypes in ibrutinib-treated CLL. Here immunoSEQ multiplex PCR was the method, and the copy in TCRdb shows in-frame clones only, minus some. The repertoire includes about 130,000 clones, around four fifths of them detected once, and less than 4% sits in the top ten. The source material was PBMCs, sampled after 24 months of ibrutinib treatment. Receptors originate from a human donor with chronic lymphocytic leukemia.

This clone was counted once. The chain uses TRBV12-5 and TRBJ1-6; D is uncertain. Germline CDR1 reads LGHNT; CDR2 reads FRNRAP. The CDR3 extends over 14 amino acids. Trimming cost V 8 bases and J 0 bases, with 8 bases left between them. The CDR3 coding sequence is TGTGCTAGTCATGGTAGCTCCTATAATTCACCCCTCCACTTT. Its translation is CASHGSSYNSPLHF.

V usage is TRBV6-5 and J usage is TRBJ1-4; perhaps TRBD1 as D (6 bases). The CDR3 covers 15 residues. The germline V gene has CDR1 MNHEY and CDR2 SVGAGI. V shed 6 bases and J shed 11 bases, with 22 bases lying between them. CDR3 loop: CASRKQGRAGLKLFF. The CDR3, as DNA: TGTGCCAGCAGGAAACAGGGAAGGGCGGGGTTGAAACTGTTTTTT.

V and J are TRBV6-6 and TRBJ1-6, with unresolved D. Germline CDR1 and CDR2: MNHNY and SVGAGI (reference sequence). This CDR3 has 14 amino acids. V gave up 2 bases and J gave up 6 bases, with 8 bases separating them. DNA of the CDR3: TGTGCCAGCAGTTACAGGTCGGGTAATTCACCCCTCCACTTT. Its translation is CASSYRSGNSPLHF.

A note on this clone: One end of the junction does not line up with germline, which may come from a read error. The genes are TRBV15 and TRBJ1-1, with 7 positions matching TRBD1. The CDR3 extends over 16 amino acids. Germline-derived CDR1 and CDR2 are LNHNV and YYDKDF (reference sequence). This CDR3 reads CATSRDLSGGNAEAFF. The CDR3 coding sequence is TGTGCCACCAGCAGAGATTTGTCAGGGGGGAACGCTGAAGCTTTCTTT.

The chain joins TRBV9 to TRBJ1-2; the match to TRBD1 covers 7 bases. Losses at the gene ends were 4 bases for V and 8 bases for J; bases not matched to a gene: 14. Germline V gene data show CDR1 as SGDLS and CDR2 as YYNGEE. The CDR3 length is 15 residues. The DNA for the CDR3 is TGTGCCAGCAGCACCCCACAGGGGAGTTCGTGGGGCTACACCTTC. It specifies CASSTPQGSSWGYTF.

V gene TRBV7-2 combines with J gene TRBJ2-7, with TRBD2 identical over 7 bases. Germline lookup yields CDR1 SGHTA and CDR2 FQGNSA. V was clipped by 1 base and J by 12 bases; unmatched bases: 9. The CDR3 length is 13 residues. In DNA, the CDR3 is TGTGCCAGCAGCTTAGGCGGGGGATTAAAGCCGTACTTC. Protein: CASSLGGGLKPYF.

This clone occurred once. V and J are TRBV9 and TRBJ1-2; no reliable D call. The CDR3 spans 14 residues. Germline CDR1 and CDR2: SGDLS and YYNGEE. Trimming removed 0 bases at V and 4 bases at J, with 10 bases between. The DNA for the CDR3 is TGTGCCAGCAGCGTAGGTGACTCCCTCTATGGCTACACCTTC. It codes for CASSVGDSLYGYTF.

This rearrangement joins TRBV9 to TRBJ1-5; D might be TRBD1 (6 bases). CDR1 is SGDLS and CDR2 is YYNGEE in the germline V gene. The CDR3 extends over 16 amino acids. V shed 3 bases and J shed 0 bases, with 13 bases lying between them. As DNA, the CDR3 is TGTGCCAGCAGCGGGGGGGCAGCTCATAGCAATCAGCCCCAGCATTTT. Protein product: CASSGGAAHSNQPQHF.

This chain links TRBV15 with TRBJ2-1, with 8 bases matching TRBD2. The CDR3 covers 17 residues. CDR1 and CDR2 from the germline V gene are LNHNV and YYDKDF (reference sequence). V was pared by 2 bases and J by 6 bases, with 12 bases of the junction left unmatched. The CDR3 spells CATSRSGGTRFVNEQFF. DNA of the CDR3: TGTGCCACCAGCAGAAGCGGGGGCACCAGGTTCGTCAATGAGCAGTTCTTC. Together with reference TRBV15 and TRBJ2-1, the CDR3 gives the full variable domain: DAMVIQNPRYQVTQFGKPVTLSCSQTLNHNVMYWYQQKSSQAPKLLFHYYDKDFNNEADTPDNFQSRRPNTSFCFLDIRSPGLGDTAMYLCATSRSGGTRFVNEQFFGPGTRLTVL.

This chain joins TRBV7-2 and TRBJ1-5, with D possibly matching TRBD1 (6 bases). CDR3 length: 16 residues. Trimming took off 0 bases at V and 1 base at J, with 10 bases between the two ends. The germline V gene has CDR1 SGHTA and CDR2 FQGNSA. The CDR3 nucleotides read TGTGCCAGCAGCTTAGCTCCAGGGGTGAGCAATCAGCCCCAGCATTTT. Translated, it gives CASSLAPGVSNQPQHF.

V gene TRBV5-4 combines with J gene TRBJ1-3, with D possibly TRBD1 on 5 matching bases. V dropped 6 bases and J dropped 0 bases, with 13 bases sitting between them. The CDR3 sequence is 15 residues long. Germline CDR1 and CDR2: SGHNT and YYREEE (reference sequence). CDR3: CASTLRGGSGNTIYF. The CDR3 DNA sequence: TGTGCCAGCACCCTCCGGGGGGGCTCTGGAAACACCATATATTTT.

The rearrangement joins TRBV5-4 to TRBJ2-7; a possible D gene is TRBD1 (5 bases). CDR1 is SGHNT and CDR2 is YYREEE in the germline V gene (reference sequence). The germline V and J ends were trimmed by 4 bases and 5 bases, with 19 bases remaining between them. The CDR3 is 15 amino acids. CDR3 sequence reads: CASSNRQQASHEQYF. The CDR3 DNA follows: TGTGCCAGCAGCAACAGACAGCAGGCGTCGCACGAGCAGTACTTC. Full variable domain (outside the CDR3, taken from reference TRBV5-4 and TRBJ2-7): ETGVTQSPTHLIKTRGQQVTLRCSSQSGHNTVSWYQQALGQGPQFIFQYYREEENGRGNFPPRFSGLQFPNYSSELNVNALELDDSALYLCASSNRQQASHEQYFGPGTRLTVT.

Here the CDR3 reads CASSYSPGPSTDTQYF. CDR3 nucleotides: TGTGCCAGCAGTTACTCACCGGGGCCTAGCACAGATACGCAGTATTTT. The J gene is TRBJ2-3, the V gene TRBV6-6; D tentatively fits TRBD1 or TRBD2 (5 bases each). CDR1 is MNHNY, CDR2 SVGAGI, per germline (reference sequence). This CDR3 is built from 16 residues. Trimming pared 0 bases from V and 0 bases from J, leaving 10 bases between.

The CDR3 region has the DNA TGCGCCAGCAGCCAAGTTGAGGGGGCGCCGCGGTATGGCTACACCTTC. This encodes CASSQVEGAPRYGYTF. This rearrangement joins TRBV4-3 to TRBJ1-2; 7 bases align to TRBD1. The junction had 10 bases not matched to a gene; V was cut back by 1 base and J by 5 bases. The CDR3 covers 16 residues. CDR1 and CDR2 from the germline V gene are LGHNA and YSLEER.

The genes are TRBV19 and TRBJ2-5, with 12 bases that match TRBD2. Germline-derived CDR1 and CDR2 are LNHDA and SQIVND (reference sequence). Germline trimming cut 1 base from V and 0 bases from J; bases unmatched to any gene: 3. The CDR3 consists of 17 residues. The CDR3 region is CASSIGTSGGYQETQYF. CDR3 sequence (DNA): TGTGCCAGTAGTATAGGTACTAGCGGGGGGTACCAAGAGACCCAGTACTTC.

This chain joins TRBV5-1 and TRBJ2-5; 8 positions agree with TRBD1. From germline, CDR1 is SGHRS and CDR2 YFSETQ. Trimming at V came to 0 bases and at J to 1 base, leaving 5 bases not matched to a gene. This CDR3 is built from 16 residues. CDR3 coding DNA: TGCGCCAGCAGCTTGGCAACCGGGACAGGCCAAGAGACCCAGTACTTC. It encodes CASSLATGTGQETQYF.

The chain combines TRBV7-2 with TRBJ1-3, with D unresolved. Deletions cut 1 base from V and 0 bases from J, with 7 bases between. The CDR3 is 15 amino acids. In germline, CDR1 is SGHTA, CDR2 FQGNSA. The CDR3 loop reads CASSLGRASGNTIYF. The CDR3 DNA reads TGTGCCAGCAGCTTAGGTCGAGCCTCTGGAAACACCATATATTTT.

This chain uses TRBV4-1 with TRBJ2-7, with TRBD2 identical over 8 bases. The CDR3 consists of 16 residues. Trimming removed 4 bases from V and 4 bases from J; junction bases left unmatched: 12. Germline V gene sequence: CDR1 MGHRA, CDR2 YSYEKL. The CDR3 sequence is CASSPWTSRETYEQYF. The CDR3 DNA sequence: TGCGCCAGCAGCCCGTGGACTAGCCGCGAGACATACGAGCAGTACTTC.

The chain carries TRBV19 and TRBJ2-5; D unresolved. V was cut by 5 bases and J by 1 base, with 2 bases left in between. Germline V lookup: CDR1 LNHDA, CDR2 SQIVND (reference sequence). This CDR3 is built from 11 residues. Here the CDR3 DNA reads TGTGCCAGTAGTGCCCAAGAGACCCAGTACTTC. Translation gives CASSAQETQYF.

The rearrangement uses TRBV5-1 and TRBJ1-1; no reliable D call. The CDR3 has 14 residues. Germline CDR1 and CDR2: SGHRS and YFSETQ. The V end lost 0 bases, the J end lost 3 bases, and 9 bases lay between the germline ends. The CDR3 DNA follows: TGCGCCAGCAGCTTGGGACGGTCGGACACTGAAGCTTTCTTT. Its translation is CASSLGRSDTEAFF.